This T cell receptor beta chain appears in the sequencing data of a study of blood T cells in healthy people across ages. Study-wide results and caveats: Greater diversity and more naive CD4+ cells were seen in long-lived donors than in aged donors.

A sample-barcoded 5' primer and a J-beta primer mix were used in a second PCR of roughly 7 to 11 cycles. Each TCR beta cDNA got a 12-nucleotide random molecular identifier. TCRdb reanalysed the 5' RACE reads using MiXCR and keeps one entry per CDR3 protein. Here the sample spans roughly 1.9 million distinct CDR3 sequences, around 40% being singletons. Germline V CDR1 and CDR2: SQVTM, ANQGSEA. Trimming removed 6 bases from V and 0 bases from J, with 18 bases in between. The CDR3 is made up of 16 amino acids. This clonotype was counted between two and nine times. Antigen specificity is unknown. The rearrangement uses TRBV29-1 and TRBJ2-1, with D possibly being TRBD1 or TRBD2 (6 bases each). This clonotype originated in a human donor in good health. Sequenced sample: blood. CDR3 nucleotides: TGCAGCGTGAGGGGGGTGGCGGAAAGCTCCTACAATGAGCAGTTCTTC. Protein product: CSVRGVAESSYNEQFF.